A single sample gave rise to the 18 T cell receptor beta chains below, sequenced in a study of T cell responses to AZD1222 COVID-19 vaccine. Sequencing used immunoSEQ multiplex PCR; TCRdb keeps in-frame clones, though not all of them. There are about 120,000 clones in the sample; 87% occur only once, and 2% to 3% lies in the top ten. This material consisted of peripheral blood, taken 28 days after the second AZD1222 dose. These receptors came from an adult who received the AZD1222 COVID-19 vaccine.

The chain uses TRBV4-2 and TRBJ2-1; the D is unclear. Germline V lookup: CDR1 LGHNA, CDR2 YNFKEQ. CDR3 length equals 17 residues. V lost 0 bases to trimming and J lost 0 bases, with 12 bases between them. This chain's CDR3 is CASSQDLSGLSYNEQFF. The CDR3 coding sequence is TGTGCCAGCAGCCAAGATCTTTCGGGTCTCTCCTACAATGAGCAGTTCTTC.

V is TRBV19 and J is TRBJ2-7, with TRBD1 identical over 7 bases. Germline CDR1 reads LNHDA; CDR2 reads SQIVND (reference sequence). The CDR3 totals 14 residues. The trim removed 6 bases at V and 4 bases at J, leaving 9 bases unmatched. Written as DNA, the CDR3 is TGTGCCAGTAGCCCACAGGGGTCCTATTACGAGCAGTACTTC. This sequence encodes CASSPQGSYYEQYF.

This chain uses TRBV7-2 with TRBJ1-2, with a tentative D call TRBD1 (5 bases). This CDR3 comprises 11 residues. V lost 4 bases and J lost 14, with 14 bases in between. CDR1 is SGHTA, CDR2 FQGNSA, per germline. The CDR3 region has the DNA TGTGCCAGCAGCTCGGGATTGCGGGGGACCTTC. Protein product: CASSSGLRGTF.

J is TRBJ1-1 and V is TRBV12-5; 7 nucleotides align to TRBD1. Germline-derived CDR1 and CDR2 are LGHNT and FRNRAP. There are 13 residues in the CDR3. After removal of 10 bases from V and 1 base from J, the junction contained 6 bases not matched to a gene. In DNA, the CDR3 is TGTGCTACCAGGGGGAGAGGGAACACTGAAGCTTTCTTT. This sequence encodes CATRGRGNTEAFF.

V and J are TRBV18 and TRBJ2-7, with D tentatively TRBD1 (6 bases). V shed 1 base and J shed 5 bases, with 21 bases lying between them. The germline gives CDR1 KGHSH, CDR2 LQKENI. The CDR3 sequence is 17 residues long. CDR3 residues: CASSPRGGSPLEHEQYF. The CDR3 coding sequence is TGTGCCAGCTCACCACGAGGGGGAAGCCCTTTGGAGCACGAGCAGTACTTC.

CDR3: CASSFITTDTQYF. The CDR3 DNA is TGTGCCAGCAGCTTTATAACGACAGATACGCAGTATTTT. The chain recombines TRBV5-4 with TRBJ2-3; no clear D gene. The CDR3 extends over 13 amino acids. Trimming removed 2 bases from V and 3 bases from J, with 7 bases in between. CDR1 is SGHNT, CDR2 YYREEE, per germline (reference sequence).

This CDR3 reads CASSYAVISYNSPLHF. The CDR3 DNA reads TGTGCCAGCAGTTATGCGGTTATCTCCTATAATTCACCCCTCCACTTT. The gene calls are TRBV6-5 and TRBJ1-6; no clear D. The germline V gene has CDR1 MNHEY and CDR2 SVGAGI. The CDR3 has 16 residues. V lost 3 bases and J lost 0, with 9 bases in between.

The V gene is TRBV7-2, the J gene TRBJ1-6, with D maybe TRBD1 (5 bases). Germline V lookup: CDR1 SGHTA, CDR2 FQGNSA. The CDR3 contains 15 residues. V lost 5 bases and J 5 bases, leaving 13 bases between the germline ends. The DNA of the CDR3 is TGTGCCAGCAGCCCAACCGGGGCGAATAATTCACCCCTCCACTTT. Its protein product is CASSPTGANNSPLHF.

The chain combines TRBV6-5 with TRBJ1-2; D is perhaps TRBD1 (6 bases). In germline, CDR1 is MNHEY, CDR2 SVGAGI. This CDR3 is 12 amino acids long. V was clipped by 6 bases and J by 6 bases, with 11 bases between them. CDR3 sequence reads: CASSYSGDGYTF. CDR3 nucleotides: TGTGCCAGCAGCTATTCAGGGGATGGCTACACCTTC.

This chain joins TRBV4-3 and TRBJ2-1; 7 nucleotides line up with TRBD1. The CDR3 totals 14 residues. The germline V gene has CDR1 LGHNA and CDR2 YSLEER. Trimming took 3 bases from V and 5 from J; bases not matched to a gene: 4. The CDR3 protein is CASSHVDRDNEQFF. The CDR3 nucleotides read TGCGCCAGCAGCCACGTCGACAGGGACAATGAGCAGTTCTTC.

CDR3 DNA: TGTGCCAGCACCCAGCAGGGAGGAAACACTGAAGCTTTCTTT. Its translation is CASTQQGGNTEAFF. The rearrangement joins TRBV28 to TRBJ1-1; D might be TRBD1 (5 bases). The CDR3 consists of 14 residues. V shed 7 bases and J shed 2 bases, with 14 bases lying between them. CDR1 and CDR2 (germline): MDHEN, SYDVKM.

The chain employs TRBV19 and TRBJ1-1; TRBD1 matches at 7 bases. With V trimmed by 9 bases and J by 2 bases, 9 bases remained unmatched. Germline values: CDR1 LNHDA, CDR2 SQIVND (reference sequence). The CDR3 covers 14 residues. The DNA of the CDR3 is TGTGCCAGCGCAGAACAGGGGATTAACACTGAAGCTTTCTTT. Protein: CASAEQGINTEAFF. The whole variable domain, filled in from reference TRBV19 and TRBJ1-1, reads DGGITQSPKYLFRKEGQNVTLSCEQNLNHDAMYWYRQDPGQGLRLIYYSQIVNDFQKGDIAEGYSVSREKKESFPLTVTSAQKNPTAFYLCASAEQGINTEAFFGQGTRLTVV.

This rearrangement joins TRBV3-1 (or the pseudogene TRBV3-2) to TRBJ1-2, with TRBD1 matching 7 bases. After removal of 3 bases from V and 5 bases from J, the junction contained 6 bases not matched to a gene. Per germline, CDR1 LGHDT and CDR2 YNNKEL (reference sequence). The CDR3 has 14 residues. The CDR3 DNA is TGTGCCAGCAGCCAGGCAACAGGGGATTATGGCTACACCTTC. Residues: CASSQATGDYGYTF.

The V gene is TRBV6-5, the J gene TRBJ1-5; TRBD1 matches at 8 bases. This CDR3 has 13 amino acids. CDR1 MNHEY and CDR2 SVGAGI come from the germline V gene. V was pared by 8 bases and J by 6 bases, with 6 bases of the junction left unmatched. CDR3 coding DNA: TGTGCCAGCGGACAGGGAAGGACTCAGCCCCAGCATTTT. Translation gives CASGQGRTQPQHF.

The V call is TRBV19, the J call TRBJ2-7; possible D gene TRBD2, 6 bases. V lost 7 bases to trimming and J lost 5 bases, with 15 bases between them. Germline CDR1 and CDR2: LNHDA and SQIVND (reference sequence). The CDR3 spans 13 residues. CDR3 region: CASTPGGAHEQYF. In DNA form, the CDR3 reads TGTGCCAGTACCCCTGGCGGGGCTCACGAGCAGTACTTC.

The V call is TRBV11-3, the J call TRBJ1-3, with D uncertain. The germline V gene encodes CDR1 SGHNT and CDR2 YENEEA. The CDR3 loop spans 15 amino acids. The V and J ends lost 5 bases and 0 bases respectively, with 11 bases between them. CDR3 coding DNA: TGTGCCAGCAGCCTTAGAAGAAGCTCTGGAAACACCATATATTTT. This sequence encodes CASSLRRSSGNTIYF. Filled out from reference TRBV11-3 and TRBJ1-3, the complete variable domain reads EAGVVQSPRYKIIEKKQPVAFWCNPISGHNTLYWYLQNLGQGPELLIRYENEEAVDDSQLPKDRFSAERLKGVDSTLKIQPAELGDSAVYLCASSLRRSSGNTIYFGEGSWLTVV.

Written as DNA, the CDR3 is TGTGCCAGCAGCTCCCAGGACAGATACACCGGGGAGCTGTTTTTT. It is translated as CASSSQDRYTGELFF. The chain carries TRBV5-6 and TRBJ2-2, with D possibly being TRBD1 (6 bases). Germline CDR1 is SGHDT and CDR2 is YYEEEE. The CDR3 is 15 amino acids. Trimming shortened V by 3 bases and J by 3 bases, and 12 bases separated the two germline ends.

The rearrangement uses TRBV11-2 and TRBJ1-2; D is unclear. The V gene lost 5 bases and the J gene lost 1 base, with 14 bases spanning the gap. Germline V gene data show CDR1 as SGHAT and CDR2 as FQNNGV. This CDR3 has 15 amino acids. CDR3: CASSPSIVDNYGYTF. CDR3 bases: TGTGCCAGCAGCCCATCAATCGTAGATAACTATGGCTACACCTTC. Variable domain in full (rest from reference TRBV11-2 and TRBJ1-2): EAGVAQSPRYKIIEKRQSVAFWCNPISGHATLYWYQQILGQGPKLLIQFQNNGVVDDSQLPKDRFSAERLKGVDSTLKIQPAKLEDSAVYLCASSPSIVDNYGYTFGSGTRLTVV.